This TCR beta chain was obtained from a study of radiotherapy plus CTLA-4 blockade in lung cancer. This clone was counted between two and nine times. The length of the CDR3 is 15 residues. V was cut by 0 bases and J by 2 bases, with 10 bases left in between. CDR1 is MGHRA and CDR2 is YSYEKL in the germline V gene. Assay used: immunoSEQ multiplex PCR; TCRdb lists only in-frame clones, some missing. This sample has about 26,000 clones, with approximately 80% found just once. The chain couples TRBV4-1 to TRBJ2-5; TRBD1 might be the D (5 bases). The material sequenced was peripheral blood, taken from a patient treated with radiotherapy plus ipilimumab. This TCR derives from a human donor with non-small cell lung cancer that progressed on radiotherapy plus ipilimumab. The CDR3 spells CASSQDRGGQETQYF. As DNA, the CDR3 is TGCGCCAGCAGCCAAGATAGGGGTGGACAAGAGACCCAGTACTTC.